Below are 7 T cell receptor beta chains sequenced from a single sample in a study of shared clonotypes between healthy human individuals. The assay was immunoSEQ multiplex PCR, and TCRdb's table has in-frame clones only and misses some. The table has around 1.4 million clones, approximately 98.5% seen once. Sequenced sample: naive CD4+ T cells sorted from blood. The subset here: CD45RA+ positively selected. These receptors were collected from a man aged 25 to 40 in good health.

The J gene is TRBJ2-1, the V gene TRBV7-2; D possibly uses TRBD1 or TRBD2 (5 bases each). Trimming took off 8 bases at V and 3 bases at J, with 11 bases between the two ends. CDR3 size: 13 residues. Germline V lookup: CDR1 SGHTA, CDR2 FQGNSA. CDR3 sequence: CASSRGVYNEQFF. The CDR3 DNA sequence: TGTGCCAGCTCGCGAGGGGTCTACAATGAGCAGTTCTTC.

The count of this clone is one. This chain links TRBV5-4 with TRBJ2-5; the D gene is possibly TRBD1 (6 bases). Germline V gene sequence: CDR1 SGHNT, CDR2 YYREEE (reference sequence). This CDR3 is built from 13 residues. V gave up 4 bases and J gave up 1 base, with 8 bases separating them. The CDR3 is CASSTDSQETQYF. Here the CDR3 DNA reads TGTGCCAGCAGCACGGACAGCCAAGAGACCCAGTACTTC.

This rearrangement joins TRBV15 to TRBJ2-2, with D tentatively TRBD1 or TRBD2 (6 bases each). The CDR3 runs to 15 residues. Trimming cost V 8 bases and J 5 bases, with 18 bases left between them. Germline-derived CDR1 and CDR2 are LNHNV and YYDKDF (reference sequence). The CDR3 region is CATGRWGAQTGELFF. The CDR3 region has the DNA TGTGCCACCGGTCGATGGGGGGCGCAGACCGGGGAGCTGTTTTTT.

V and J are TRBV10-3 and TRBJ2-3; D is ambiguous. The V and J ends lost 3 bases and 2 bases respectively, with 0 bases between them. Germline V gene lookup returns CDR1 ENHRY and CDR2 SYGVKD. CDR3 length: 11 residues. As DNA, the CDR3 is TGTGCCATCAGTGACACAGATACGCAGTATTTT. This gives the protein CAISDTDTQYF.

CDR3 in amino acids: CASSLEPIPQETQYF. CDR3 sequence (DNA): TGCGCCAGCAGCTTGGAGCCTATCCCCCAAGAGACCCAGTACTTC. The chain has TRBV5-1 and TRBJ2-5; no firm D call. Germline CDR1 and CDR2: SGHRS and YFSETQ. V was pared by 0 bases and J by 1 base, with 10 bases between. The CDR3 is 15 residues long.

The chain combines TRBV7-2 with TRBJ2-1; D unresolved. Between the trimmed V and J ends, which lost 6 bases and 4 bases, there was a span of 13 bases. The CDR3 extends over 14 amino acids. CDR1 and CDR2 (germline): SGHTA, FQGNSA. The CDR3 bases are TGTGCCAGCAGTCCCTTAACGGGTTACAATGAGCAGTTCTTC. This gives the protein CASSPLTGYNEQFF.

The chain has TRBV27 and TRBJ1-1; D uncertain. This CDR3 is 14 amino acids long. Trimming shortened V by 5 bases and J by 0 bases, and 10 bases separated the two germline ends. The germline V gene encodes CDR1 MNHEY and CDR2 SMNVEV (reference sequence). This CDR3 is CASSPSPVNTEAFF. In DNA, the CDR3 is TGTGCCAGCAGTCCATCGCCAGTGAACACTGAAGCTTTCTTT.